A few counts support the clone carrying this T cell receptor beta chain. Antigen specificity is unknown. The V gene end was trimmed by 6 bases and the J gene end by 7 bases; junction bases not matched to a gene: 11. In germline, CDR1 is DFQATT, CDR2 SNEGSKA (reference sequence). CDR3 length equals 13 residues. A J-beta primer mix and a sample-barcoded 5' primer were used in a second PCR of about 6 to 12 cycles. TCRdb recomputed calls from the 5' RACE reads with MiXCR, one row per CDR3 protein. The profile shows some 1.8 million distinct CDR3 sequences, more than 35% of them singletons. This record comes from a study of blood T cells in healthy people across ages. The donors, aged roughly 6 to 100, were healthy Caucasians from Russia. PBMCs, at least 6.5 million per sample, were isolated. Study-level points and caveats: Per-million-T-cell TCR beta diversity fell roughly linearly with age. Naive CD4+ cells and diversity were both higher in long-lived donors than in aged donors.

Material: blood. The clonotype was recovered from a human donor in good health. V and J are TRBV20-1 and TRBJ1-2, with 7 positions matching TRBD1. CDR3 residues: CSAEDRALAGYTF. The CDR3 coding sequence is TGCAGTGCCGAAGACAGGGCCTTGGCTGGCTACACCTTC.